A single TCR beta chain is shown here with its context. What it recognizes is unknown. An end of the junction differs from the germline gene, which may be a read error. Produced via immunoSEQ multiplex PCR; TCRdb's table is partial and in-frame only. The table lists about 22,000 clones, about 89% of them singletons. This CDR3 region has 15 residues. CDR1 and CDR2 (germline): LNHDA, SQIVND (reference sequence). This specimen belongs to a study of T cell repertoires and Cas9 in healthy adults. Study background: CD4 and CD8 compartments: SpCas9-reactive T cells profiled for potency, cytotoxicity, lineage. Overall study results and limits: Reportedly, SpCas9-reactive effector T cell proliferation and function were mitigated by SpCas9-reactive Tregs in vitro.

Sequencing was carried out using CD4+ effector T cells (CD127+, CD25-, CD137-, CD154-) from PBMCs; culture status not recorded. The TCR originated in a human donor in good health. The chain joins TRBV19 to TRBJ2-3, with TRBD2 identical over 7 bases. The CDR3 DNA follows: TGTGCCAGTAGTATAGGAGGACTAGATGCAGATACGCGGTATTTT. Amino acid sequence: CASSIGGLDADTRYF.